The clone carrying this T cell receptor (beta chain) occurred a few times. Antigen specificity is unknown. V lost 8 bases and J lost 1, with 18 bases in between. Germline CDR1 reads PRHDT; CDR2 reads FYEKMQ (reference sequence). This CDR3 has 16 residues. This record belongs to a study of cytomegalovirus exposure and HLA in healthy donors. 60 Vbeta and 13 Jbeta primers were used in PCR. Study processing details: There were 70 million to 95 million unique TCR beta chains by a later count, and 10 million to 12 million of them were shared. Assay used: immunoSEQ multiplex PCR; TCRdb lists only in-frame clones, some missing. V, J and clone size are taken as reported in that table, and D and trimming were inferred from the DNA itself. The repertoire consists of 110,000 to 150,000 clones, with approximately 84% occurring once and the leading ten covering less than 2%. Study outcomes and limitations: Presence/absence comparisons presumed near-even sequencing depth among donors. Cytomegalovirus status, reportedly, was diagnosed with high specificity and sensitivity by the classifier. Cytomegalovirus association was assigned to approximately 160 TCR beta chains.

The sample taken for sequencing was PBMCs. The receptor was isolated from a woman aged 40 to 49 in good health and CMV-seronegative. This chain links TRBV13 with TRBJ2-1, with unresolved D. CDR3 region: CASSYYQAFSYNEQFF. The CDR3, as DNA: TGTGCCAGCTCTTATTACCAAGCTTTTTCCTACAATGAGCAGTTCTTC.